This T cell receptor (beta chain) stems from a study of blood T cell repertoires in COVID-19. For the study at large: The study drew acute and convalescent COVID-19 samples from the United States, Italy and Spain.

The CDR3 runs to 14 residues. Germline-derived CDR1 and CDR2 are SGDLS and YYNGEE. V was shortened by 4 bases and J by 4 bases, with 14 bases between the two germline ends. The age range of participants was about 18 to 100 years, with residence in about 25 US areas. In assigning cohorts, the study relied on participant-reported clinical history. Symptom resolution, clearance, or two negative PCRs marked the recovered donors of Cohort 3. Profiled with immunoSEQ multiplex PCR; TCRdb holds only in-frame clones, not every one. The data show 200,000 to 250,000 clones, over 65% seen once. This clonotype originated in a woman aged 60-75 years who had recovered from COVID-19. The chain has TRBV9 and TRBJ1-1, with a tentative D call TRBD1 (5 bases). The sample consisted of PBMCs or T cells enriched from blood (not recorded which). The CDR3 bases are TGTGCCAGCAGCCCCTCCAGGGTAAGCACTGAAGCTTTCTTT. It encodes CASSPSRVSTEAFF.